Presented here are 27 T cell receptor beta chains from one specimen sequenced in a study of T cell responses to AZD1222 COVID-19 vaccine. The assay was immunoSEQ multiplex PCR, and TCRdb's table has in-frame clones only and misses some. This table has 200,000 to 250,000 clones, under 95% appearing once. The sequenced sample was peripheral blood, obtained on day 0 of MenACWY control vaccination. These receptor sequences come from an adult in good health.

V is TRBV6-5 and J is TRBJ1-1, with D unresolved. The germline CDR1 and CDR2 sequences are MNHEY and SVGAGI. The CDR3 is made up of 15 amino acids. V dropped 5 bases and J dropped 2 bases, with 15 bases sitting between them. Here the CDR3 reads CASSPERAGNTEAFF. In DNA form, the CDR3 reads TGTGCCAGCAGTCCCGAGCGCGCAGGTAACACTGAAGCTTTCTTT.

CDR3 in DNA: TGTGCCAGCAGCTCCGGTGCCGCGGGATCACCCCTCCACTTT. Encoded protein: CASSSGAAGSPLHF. The chain uses TRBV5-5 and TRBJ1-6; D gene uncertain. Germline CDR1 reads SGHKS; CDR2 reads YYEKEE (reference sequence). Trimming took 3 bases from V and 10 from J, leaving 14 bases between them. This CDR3 is built from 14 residues.

This clone showed up just once. The CDR3 nucleotides read TGCGCCAGCAGCCGAGGGACCGCGAACACCGGGGAGCTGTTTTTT. Its translation: CASSRGTANTGELFF. This chain links TRBV5-1 with TRBJ2-2; either TRBD1 or TRBD2 may fit D (5 bases each). The length of the CDR3 is 15 residues. The V gene's germline CDR1 is SGHRS and CDR2 YFSETQ. The V and J ends lost 4 bases and 0 bases respectively, with 10 bases between them. Together with reference TRBV5-1 and TRBJ2-2, the CDR3 gives the full variable domain: KAGVTQTPRYLIKTRGQQVTLSCSPISGHRSVSWYQQTPGQGLQFLFEYFSETQRNKGNFPGRFSGRQFSNSRSEMNVSTLELGDSALYLCASSRGTANTGELFFGEGSRLTVL.

The chain links TRBV6-5 to TRBJ2-1, with a weak D call TRBD2 (6 bases). Deletions cut 6 bases from V and 5 bases from J, with 17 bases between. Germline V gene data show CDR1 as MNHEY and CDR2 as SVGAGI. The CDR3 totals 15 residues. The DNA for the CDR3 is TGTGCCAGCAGCAGCGGGTGGTCCTATCACAATGAGCAGTTCTTC. It specifies CASSSGWSYHNEQFF.

This chain links TRBV7-2 with TRBJ2-5, with D possibly TRBD2 on 6 matching bases. Trimming took off 4 bases at V and 5 bases at J, with 14 bases between the two ends. CDR1 and CDR2 (germline): SGHTA, FQGNSA. The CDR3 totals 14 residues. Written as DNA, the CDR3 is TGTGCCAGCAGCTCGACTAGTCTAACCGAGACCCAGTACTTC. Its translation is CASSSTSLTETQYF.

The rearrangement links TRBV18 to TRBJ1-4; the D is unclear. Between the trimmed V and J ends, which lost 4 bases and 0 bases, there was a span of 12 bases. CDR3 size: 16 residues. The V gene's germline CDR1 is KGHSH and CDR2 LQKENI. The chain's CDR3 is CASSLLEGATNEKLFF. The DNA of the CDR3 is TGTGCCAGCTCACTTCTTGAGGGCGCAACTAATGAAAAACTGTTTTTT.

The chain carries TRBV12-3 or TRBV12-4 and TRBJ1-4; D is uncertain. V was shortened by 3 bases and J by 6 bases, with 2 bases between the two germline ends. The CDR3 extends over 11 amino acids. The CDR3 here is CASSFYEKLFF. The CDR3 DNA is TGTGCCAGCAGTTTTTATGAAAAACTGTTTTTT.

Of note for this clone: Other DNA variants within this sample encode the same CDR3. V is TRBV11-2 and J is TRBJ2-1; weak D call: TRBD2 (5 bases). Germline CDR1 SGHAT, CDR2 FQNNGV. This CDR3 comprises 13 residues. The ends were cut back, 1 base at V and 4 bases at J, with 5 bases in the middle. The CDR3 loop reads CASSLGGYNEQFF. The CDR3 DNA reads TGTGCCAGCAGCTTAGGAGGGTACAATGAGCAGTTCTTC.

The chain recombines TRBV5-8 with TRBJ1-3; D ambiguous. Germline CDR1 is SGHTS and CDR2 is YDEGEE. The germline V and J ends were trimmed by 4 bases and 0 bases, with 8 bases remaining between them. CDR3 length: 14 amino acids. Here the CDR3 reads CASSLVSSGNTIYF. The CDR3 DNA sequence: TGTGCCAGCAGCCTGGTGAGCTCTGGAAACACCATATATTTT.

V usage is TRBV9 and J usage is TRBJ2-2; 10 nucleotides match TRBD1. CDR1 and CDR2 from the germline V gene are SGDLS and YYNGEE. The CDR3 covers 13 residues. V trimming: 5 bases; J trimming: 9 bases; junction bases outside the gene matches: 4. CDR3 bases: TGTGCCAGCAGGGGGACAGGGGAGAGGGAGCTGTTTTTT. Translation gives CASRGTGERELFF.

The chain uses TRBV6-5 and TRBJ1-5; TRBD1 matches 8 bases. Trimming removed 6 bases from V and 2 bases from J; junction bases left unmatched: 3. The germline gives CDR1 MNHEY, CDR2 SVGAGI. The CDR3 is 14 residues long. The CDR3 DNA reads TGTGCCAGCAGGCCGGGACAGGGCAATCAGCCCCAGCATTTT. The encoded protein is CASRPGQGNQPQHF.

The V call is TRBV6-1, the J call TRBJ1-6, with D uncertain. V was shortened by 4 bases and J by 5 bases, with 21 bases between the two germline ends. The CDR3 totals 18 residues. Germline CDR1 MNHNS, CDR2 SASEGT. The CDR3 nucleotides read TGTGCCAGCAGTGGTGAAAGCGGACTCATGTTAAATAATTCACCCCTCCACTTT. Its translation: CASSGESGLMLNNSPLHF.

The chain links TRBV7-6 to TRBJ1-5; possibly TRBD1 for D (5 bases). The CDR3 has 19 residues. V lost 5 bases and J lost 0, with 23 bases in between. Germline CDR1 SGHVS, CDR2 FNYEAQ. The CDR3 reads CASSVGAGTDPYSNQPQHF. The CDR3 DNA reads TGTGCCAGCAGCGTGGGAGCCGGGACGGACCCATATAGCAATCAGCCCCAGCATTTT.

This sequence joins TRBV7-6 and TRBJ2-2; D may be TRBD2 (6 bases). The V gene's germline CDR1 is SGHVS and CDR2 FNYEAQ. The CDR3 has 19 residues. The germline V and J ends were trimmed by 5 bases and 6 bases, with 28 bases remaining between them. The DNA of the CDR3 is TGTGCCAGCAGCCAAGGGACTGGAGCCCTCTTAAATGGGCCCGGGGAGCTGTTTTTT. This translates into CASSQGTGALLNGPGELFF.

This chain joins TRBV19 and TRBJ1-6, with D perhaps matching TRBD1 (6 bases). Germline loops: CDR1 LNHDA, CDR2 SQIVND (reference sequence). The CDR3 length is 16 residues. V was cut by 7 bases and J by 3 bases, with 16 bases left in between. CDR3 loop: CASKAGEGLYNSPLHF. CDR3 coding DNA: TGTGCCAGTAAAGCAGGGGAGGGTCTCTATAATTCACCCCTCCACTTT.

This chain connects TRBV7-9 to TRBJ2-7, with 9 bases matching TRBD2. The length of the CDR3 is 14 residues. V gave up 5 bases and J gave up 4 bases; unmatched junction bases: 6. From germline, CDR1 is SEHNR and CDR2 FQNEAQ (reference sequence). The CDR3 loop is CASSPTSGGYEQYF. In DNA, the CDR3 is TGTGCCAGCAGCCCGACGAGCGGGGGGTACGAGCAGTACTTC. Combining the CDR3 with reference TRBV7-9 and TRBJ2-7 gives the whole variable domain DTGVSQNPRHKITKRGQNVTFRCDPISEHNRLYWYRQTLGQGPEFLTYFQNEAQLEKSRLLSDRFSAERPKGSFSTLEIQRTEQGDSAMYLCASSPTSGGYEQYFGPGTRLTVT.

This chain connects TRBV6-5 to TRBJ1-5; D not certain. Germline V gives CDR1 MNHEY, CDR2 SVGAGI. The CDR3 has 14 residues. V lost 1 base to trimming and J lost 7 bases, with 11 bases between them. CDR3 sequence reads: CASSYWQTGQPQHF. CDR3 nucleotides: TGTGCCAGCAGTTACTGGCAGACGGGGCAGCCCCAGCATTTT.

V is TRBV6-5 and J is TRBJ1-1; no firm D call. Per germline, CDR1 MNHEY and CDR2 SVGAGI. Deletions cut 0 bases from V and 0 bases from J, with 8 bases between. This CDR3 comprises 15 residues. DNA for the CDR3: TGTGCCAGCAGTTACTCTGGCTACCTGAACACTGAAGCTTTCTTT. As protein: CASSYSGYLNTEAFF.

The chain has TRBV3-1 (or the pseudogene TRBV3-2) and TRBJ2-7; D tentatively fits TRBD1 or TRBD2 (5 bases each). This CDR3 spans 13 amino acids. V was pared by 6 bases and J by 2 bases, with 11 bases between. CDR1 and CDR2 (germline): LGHDT, YNNKEL (reference sequence). The CDR3 DNA reads TGTGCCAGCAGTCCCGGGACCCCCTACGAGCAGTACTTC. Amino acid sequence: CASSPGTPYEQYF.

The chain employs TRBV19 and TRBJ1-5, with D hard to call. The germline CDR1 and CDR2 sequences are LNHDA and SQIVND (reference sequence). V gave up 3 bases and J gave up 3 bases, with 9 bases separating them. This CDR3 is built from 14 residues. CDR3 DNA: TGTGCCAGTAGTATGCAGCCGGACAATCAGCCCCAGCATTTT. Translated: CASSMQPDNQPQHF. Looking up the rest from reference TRBV19 and TRBJ1-5 gives the full variable domain: DGGITQSPKYLFRKEGQNVTLSCEQNLNHDAMYWYRQDPGQGLRLIYYSQIVNDFQKGDIAEGYSVSREKKESFPLTVTSAQKNPTAFYLCASSMQPDNQPQHFGDGTRLSIL.

The chain has TRBV2 and TRBJ2-4; no clear D. CDR3 length: 11 residues. Deletions cut 4 bases from V and 9 bases from J, with 7 bases between. Looked up from germline, CDR1 is SNHLY and CDR2 is FYNNEI. This CDR3 is CASSARPIQYF. CDR3 DNA: TGTGCCAGCAGTGCCAGGCCCATTCAGTACTTC.

A note on this clone: Different DNA sequences within this sample yield the same CDR3. This chain uses TRBV7-9 with TRBJ1-1, with TRBD1 matching over 7 bases. V lost 4 bases, J lost 1 base, and 6 bases stayed unmatched. CDR3 size: 15 residues. Per the germline V gene, CDR1 is SEHNR and CDR2 is FQNEAQ (reference sequence). The CDR3 bases are TGTGCCAGCAGCTACCCAGGGGGTGGGAACACTGAAGCTTTCTTT. Amino acid sequence: CASSYPGGGNTEAFF.

The chain has TRBV4-1 and TRBJ2-2, with a tentative D call TRBD1 (5 bases). Deletions cut 6 bases from V and 0 bases from J, with 17 bases between. The CDR3 consists of 17 residues. CDR1 and CDR2 (germline): MGHRA, YSYEKL. The CDR3 DNA reads as TGCGCCAGCAGTCCTGGACCTTTGGACACGAACACCGGGGAGCTGTTTTTT. This encodes CASSPGPLDTNTGELFF.

V gene TRBV19 combines with J gene TRBJ1-6, with unresolved D. The CDR3 runs 15 residues. Trimming removed 8 bases from V and 0 bases from J, with 11 bases in between. The germline CDR1 and CDR2 sequences are LNHDA and SQIVND (reference sequence). The CDR3 protein is CASQDKSSYNSPLHF. The CDR3 bases are TGTGCCAGTCAAGACAAGAGCTCCTATAATTCACCCCTCCACTTT.

This clone was picked up a small number of times. The chain is built from TRBV4-1 and TRBJ1-5; maybe TRBD1 (6 bases). Germline V lookup: CDR1 MGHRA, CDR2 YSYEKL. The ends were cut back, 0 bases at V and 7 bases at J, with 16 bases in the middle. This CDR3 contains 16 residues. The CDR3 loop is CASSQEGALPRQPQHF. DNA of the CDR3: TGCGCCAGCAGCCAAGAGGGGGCGCTTCCTAGGCAGCCCCAGCATTTT.

The chain combines TRBV10-3 with TRBJ1-1, with a weak D call TRBD1 (5 bases). The CDR3 totals 15 residues. CDR1 is ENHRY and CDR2 is SYGVKD in the germline V gene. V was cut by 2 bases and J by 0 bases, with 10 bases left in between. CDR3 sequence reads: CAISEAQGLNTEAFF. CDR3 sequence (DNA): TGTGCCATCAGTGAGGCGCAGGGCTTGAACACTGAAGCTTTCTTT.

J is TRBJ2-1 and V is TRBV5-8, with 9 nucleotides matching TRBD1. Germline V CDR1 and CDR2: SGHTS, YDEGEE. After removal of 3 bases from V and 7 bases from J, the junction contained 14 bases not matched to a gene. This CDR3 spans 17 amino acids. DNA of the CDR3: TGTGCCAGCAGCTACCGGGGGACAGGGAAAGCGAAGAATGAGCAGTTCTTC. The encoded protein is CASSYRGTGKAKNEQFF.